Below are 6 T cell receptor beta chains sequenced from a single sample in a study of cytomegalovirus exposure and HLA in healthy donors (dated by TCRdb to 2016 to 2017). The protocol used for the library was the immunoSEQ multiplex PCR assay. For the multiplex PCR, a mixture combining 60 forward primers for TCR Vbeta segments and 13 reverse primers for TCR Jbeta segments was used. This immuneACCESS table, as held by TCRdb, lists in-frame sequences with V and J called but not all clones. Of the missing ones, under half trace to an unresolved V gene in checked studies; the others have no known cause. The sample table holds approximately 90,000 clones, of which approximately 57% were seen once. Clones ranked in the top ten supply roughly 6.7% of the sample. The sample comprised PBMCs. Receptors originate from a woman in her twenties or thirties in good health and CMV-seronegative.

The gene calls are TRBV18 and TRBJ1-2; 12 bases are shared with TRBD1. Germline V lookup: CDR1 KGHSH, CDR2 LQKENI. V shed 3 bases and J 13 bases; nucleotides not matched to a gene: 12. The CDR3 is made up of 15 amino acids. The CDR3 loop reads CASSPTRDRGPGSTF. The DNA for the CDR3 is TGTGCCAGCTCACCCACAAGGGACAGGGGGCCGGGAAGCACCTTC.

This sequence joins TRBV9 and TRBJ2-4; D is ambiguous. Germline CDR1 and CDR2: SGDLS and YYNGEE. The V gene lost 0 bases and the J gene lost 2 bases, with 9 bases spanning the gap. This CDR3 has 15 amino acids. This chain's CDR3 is CASSVAPGTKNIQYF. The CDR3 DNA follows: TGTGCCAGCAGCGTAGCCCCAGGCACCAAAAACATTCAGTACTTC. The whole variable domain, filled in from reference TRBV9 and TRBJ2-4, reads DSGVTQTPKHLITATGQRVTLRCSPRSGDLSVYWYQQSLDQGLQFLIQYYNGEERAKGNILERFSAQQFPDLHSELNLSSLELGDSALYFCASSVAPGTKNIQYFGAGTRLSVL.

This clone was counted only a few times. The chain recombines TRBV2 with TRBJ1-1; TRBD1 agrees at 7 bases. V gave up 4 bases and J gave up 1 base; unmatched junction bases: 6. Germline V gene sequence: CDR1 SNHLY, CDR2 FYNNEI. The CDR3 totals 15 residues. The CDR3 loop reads CASSVGEGANTEAFF. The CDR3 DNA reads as TGTGCCAGCAGTGTGGGAGAGGGGGCGAACACTGAAGCTTTCTTT.

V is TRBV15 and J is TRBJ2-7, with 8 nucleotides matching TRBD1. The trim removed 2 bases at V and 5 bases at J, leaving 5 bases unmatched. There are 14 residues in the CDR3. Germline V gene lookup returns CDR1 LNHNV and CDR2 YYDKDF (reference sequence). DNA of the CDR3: TGTGCCACCAGCAGACGGACAGGGACCGACGAGCAGTACTTC. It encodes CATSRRTGTDEQYF.

The CDR3 DNA is TGTGCCAGCAGCTTCATCGGGGGACCCCCCTTTGATGGCTACACCTTC. This sequence encodes CASSFIGGPPFDGYTF. The chain carries TRBV7-7 and TRBJ1-2; weak D call: TRBD1 (5 bases). The CDR3 has 16 residues. V was pared by 3 bases and J by 6 bases, with 20 bases between. Looked up from germline, CDR1 is SSHAT and CDR2 is FNYEAQ (reference sequence).

CDR3 DNA sequence: TGTGCCAGCAGCCCCCTAGGCGGGGGGGGCACAGATACGCAGTATTTT. It yields the protein CASSPLGGGGTDTQYF. The J gene is TRBJ2-3, the V gene TRBV5-5, with 9 bases lining up with TRBD2. V shed 4 bases, J shed 1 base, and the junction held 7 bases outside the gene matches. The CDR3 contains 16 residues. The V gene's germline CDR1 is SGHKS and CDR2 YYEKEE (reference sequence).